This T cell receptor beta chain emerged from a study of vaccination and CD4 T cells after COVID-19. With the Oncomine TCR Beta short-read assay, DNA from cultured CD4+ T cells was sequenced. TCRdb re-derived calls from the PCR reads in MiXCR, one entry per CDR3 protein. The sample includes some 6,000 distinct CDR3 sequences, roughly a quarter of them seen just once. The CDR3 spans 16 residues. Trimming shortened V by 0 bases and J by 2 bases, and 13 bases separated the two germline ends. Germline CDR1 reads KGHSH; CDR2 reads LQKENI. The treatment denotes: 10-day PBMC culture with coronavirus spike peptide pools or control peptides (ViraFEST assay). Pre-COVID-19 pandemic sampling (2011-2018) yielded the unexposed donor's CD4+ T cells. About this clonotype: The target antigen is unknown.

This chain joins TRBV18 and TRBJ1-1, with unresolved D. The sequence was collected from a human donor in good health. Sequenced input: CD4+ T cells from blood, cultured in vitro. CDR3 in DNA: TGTGCCAGCTCACCACCAAATACACACGCAAACACTGAAGCTTTCTTT. As protein: CASSPPNTHANTEAFF.